This TCR beta chain was recorded in a study of cytomegalovirus exposure and HLA in healthy donors. Study-wide results and limits: It was only CMV serostatus that was available as immune exposure information. Later analysis identified about 17,000 TCR beta sequences associated with HLA alleles, using a false discovery rate threshold of 0.05. In a later analysis, DRB1 alleles had the most associated TCRs; HLA-C alleles the fewest.

CDR1 is MNHEY and CDR2 is SMNVEV in the germline V gene (reference sequence). Losses at the gene ends were 6 bases for V and 8 bases for J; bases not matched to a gene: 11. This CDR3 contains 14 residues. Vbeta (60) and Jbeta (13) primers were used in the PCR. The repertoire was sequenced with immunoSEQ multiplex PCR; TCRdb's copy has only in-frame clones and lacks some. The profile shows 130,000 to 150,000 clones, around three quarters of them singletons. Turning to this clone: The antigen is undetermined.

The sample comprised PBMCs. The chain combines TRBV27 with TRBJ1-2, with TRBD1 identical over 8 bases. This sequence originates from a woman in her thirties or forties in good health and CMV-seronegative. Written as DNA, the CDR3 is TGTGCCAGCAGCATACAGGGGGGTTCAAGGGGCTACACCTTC. It is translated as CASSIQGGSRGYTF.